This entry features one T cell receptor (beta chain) sequence. Its matching antigen is unknown. This sample is part of a study of cytomegalovirus exposure and HLA in healthy donors. General observations from the study: The presence/absence work took it that sequencing depth was about the same across donors. Within an earlier analysis, most TCR beta V segments proved productive either about 90% or about 30% of the time.

Primers: 60 Vbeta forward and 13 Jbeta reverse. Measured with immunoSEQ multiplex PCR; TCRdb has only the in-frame clones, and not every one. This sample has about 170,000 clones, with approximately 82% found just once. The receptor's source is a male donor in good health and CMV-seronegative. Sequenced input: PBMCs.

CDR3 nucleotide sequence: TGTGCCAGCAGCTTAGTAAACGAGCAGTACTTC. Translating gives CASSLVNEQYF. The V and J genes are TRBV7-9 and TRBJ2-7; D not certain. V was pared by 1 base and J by 5 bases, with 3 bases between. The V gene's germline CDR1 is SEHNR and CDR2 FQNEAQ (reference sequence). This CDR3 comprises 11 residues.